A selection of T cell receptor beta chains follows, all from one sample in a study of vaccination effects on CD4 cells after COVID-19. Measured with immunoSEQ multiplex PCR; TCRdb has only the in-frame clones, and not every one. The sample includes tens of thousands of clones, about 76% seen only once; the top ten take around 15%. These receptors' targets are unknown. Here the sequenced sample was CD4+ T cells from PBMCs cultured with HCoV-OC43 spike peptides, taken after COVID-19 vaccination. The origin of the receptors is a human donor who received a COVID-19 vaccine. Both conserved end residues are part of each CDR3. Expanded clones get a size class; other rows say once, few or many, or leave the size out.

V: TRBV10-2; J: TRBJ2-1; size: NA; CDR3: CASSVGGRPYNEQFF
V: TRBV2; J: TRBJ2-5; size: NA; CDR3: CASTVLARETQYF
V: TRBV9; J: TRBJ2-2; size: NA; CDR3: CASSKADPRNTGELFF
V: TRBV4-1; J: TRBJ1-2; size: NA; CDR3: CASSQEGGFLHVHTF
V: TRBV14; J: TRBJ1-1; size: NA; CDR3: CASSLFLLGNTEAFF
V: TRBV6-4; J: TRBJ2-6; size: NA; CDR3: CASSESLKLSGANVLTF
V: TRBV20-1; J: TRBJ1-6; size: NA; CDR3: CSASPSGRGEYSPLHF
V: TRBV9; J: TRBJ1-4; size: NA; CDR3: CASSVGTGRTNEKLFF
V: TRBV19; J: TRBJ1-4; size: NA; CDR3: CASSSAGASNEKLFF
V: TRBV19; J: TRBJ2-1; size: few; CDR3: CASSPTSVYNEQFF
V: TRBV5-1; J: TRBJ1-2; size: NA; CDR3: CASSLDGRQGYGYTF
V: TRBV18; J: TRBJ1-3; size: NA; CDR3: CASGSSGGGNTIYF
V: TRBV6-5; J: TRBJ1-5; size: NA; CDR3: CASRRVLGQPQHF
V: TRBV24-1; J: TRBJ2-5; size: NA; CDR3: CATSDFRASGGRQETQYF
V: TRBV18; J: TRBJ2-1; size: NA; CDR3: CASSPGGGRHYNEQFF
V: TRBV20-1; J: TRBJ1-2; size: NA; CDR3: CSASTMGDGYTF
V: TRBV7-2; J: TRBJ1-1; size: NA; CDR3: CASSLQGDGWAFF
V: TRBV7-9; J: TRBJ2-1; size: few; CDR3: CASSPYQGTTSDNEQFF
V: TRBV5-4; J: TRBJ2-2; size: few; CDR3: CASSFIAGLTGELFF
V: TRBV30; J: TRBJ1-2; size: few; CDR3: CAWSRTGSYGYTF